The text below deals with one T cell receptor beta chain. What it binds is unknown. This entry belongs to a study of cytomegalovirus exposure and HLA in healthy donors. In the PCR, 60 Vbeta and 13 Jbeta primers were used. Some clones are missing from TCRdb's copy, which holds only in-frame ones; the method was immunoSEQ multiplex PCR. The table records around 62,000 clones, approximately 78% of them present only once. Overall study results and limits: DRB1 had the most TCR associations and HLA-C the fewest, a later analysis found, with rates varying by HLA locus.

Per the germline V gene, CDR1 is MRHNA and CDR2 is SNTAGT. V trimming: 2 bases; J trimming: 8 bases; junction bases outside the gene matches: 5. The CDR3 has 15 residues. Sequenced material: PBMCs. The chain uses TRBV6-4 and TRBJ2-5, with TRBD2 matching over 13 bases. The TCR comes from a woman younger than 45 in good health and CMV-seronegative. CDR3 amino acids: CASSDTSGGAETQYF. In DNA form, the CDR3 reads TGTGCCAGCAGTGACACTAGCGGGGGGGCAGAAACCCAGTACTTC.